The clone carrying this T cell receptor (beta chain) has just one count. In the original analysis: Reference gene primer amplification in the assay estimated nucleated cell counts. Profiling relied on immunoSEQ multiplex PCR, and the TCRdb table lists in-frame clones only, not all of them. From that table come the V and J calls and clone size; the DNA was used to work out D and trimming. The sample lists almost 200,000 clones; around four fifths were seen once. Trimming took 11 bases from V and 1 from J; bases not matched to a gene: 7. Germline lookup yields CDR1 SNHLY and CDR2 FYNNEI. The CDR3 extends over 13 amino acids. These data belong to a study of blood T cell repertoires in COVID-19. Study overall: Italy, Spain and the United States were the sources of the convalescent and acute COVID-19 samples. T cells, B-cell-depleted T cells, or PBMCs provided the cDNA or gDNA that served as material.

Input material: peripheral blood. The chain uses TRBV2 and TRBJ1-1; 7 bases agree with TRBD1. The source is a man in his 60s with COVID-19, enrolled during active disease. CDR3 coding DNA: TGTGCCTCCAACAGGGGAGGGAACACTGAAGCTTTCTTT. Its protein product is CASNRGGNTEAFF.